This T cell receptor (beta chain) was identified during a study of blood T cell repertoires in COVID-19. Study background: From the United States, Italy and Spain came samples of acute and convalescent COVID-19. PBMCs, B-cell-depleted T cells, or T cells were the source of the cDNA or gDNA that made up the material.

Per the study methods: Using reference gene primer amplification, nucleated cell counts were estimated. The data were produced by immunoSEQ multiplex PCR, yet TCRdb's version contains in-frame clones alone and is incomplete. The V and J calls and the clone size are those of that table, but D and trimming were determined from the DNA. The sample comprises more than 150,000 clones, roughly 85% of which are singletons, and under 5.5% rests with the top ten. Trimming cost V 0 bases and J 10 bases, with 8 bases left between them. CDR3 length equals 13 residues. In germline, CDR1 is SGDLS, CDR2 YYNGEE. This receptor was obtained from a woman in her 30s with acute or convalescent COVID-19. Material: peripheral blood. The chain combines TRBV9 with TRBJ1-6; no clear D. CDR3: CASSVATNSPLHF. The CDR3 DNA reads TGTGCCAGCAGCGTAGCTACTAACTCACCCCTCCACTTT. Combining the CDR3 with reference TRBV9 and TRBJ1-6 gives the whole variable domain DSGVTQTPKHLITATGQRVTLRCSPRSGDLSVYWYQQSLDQGLQFLIQYYNGEERAKGNILERFSAQQFPDLHSELNLSSLELGDSALYFCASSVATNSPLHFGNGTRLTVT.